The clone carrying this T cell receptor beta chain has only one observation. Antigen unknown. The data were taken from a study of cytomegalovirus exposure and HLA in healthy donors. General study results and limits: Association of a missense DCLRE1C variant with TCR beta V- and J-gene trimming was reported in a later analysis. It is likely that the observed cluster of highly shared sequence variants was a sequencing artifact.

Primers for the PCR totalled 60 Vbeta and 13 Jbeta. Clones were read by immunoSEQ multiplex PCR, and TCRdb kept only the in-frame ones, dropping some. The sample consists of about 170,000 clones, roughly 70% of them appearing once. The CDR3 has 13 residues. V was pared by 5 bases and J by 7 bases, with 12 bases between. Per germline, CDR1 PRHDT and CDR2 FYEKMQ (reference sequence). The chain joins TRBV13 to TRBJ2-1, with a weak D call TRBD1 (5 bases). This TCR was recovered from a girl aged 10 to 17 in good health and CMV-seronegative. The sample consisted of PBMCs. The CDR3 spells CASSPRGANEQFF. The CDR3, as DNA: TGTGCCAGCAGCCCCCGTGGGGCGAATGAGCAGTTCTTC. Full variable domain (remainder filled in from reference TRBV13 and TRBJ2-1): AAGVIQSPRHLIKEKRETATLKCYPIPRHDTVYWYQQGPGQDPQFLISFYEKMQSDKGSIPDRFSAQQFSDYHSELNMSSLELGDSALYFCASSPRGANEQFFGPGTRLTVL.